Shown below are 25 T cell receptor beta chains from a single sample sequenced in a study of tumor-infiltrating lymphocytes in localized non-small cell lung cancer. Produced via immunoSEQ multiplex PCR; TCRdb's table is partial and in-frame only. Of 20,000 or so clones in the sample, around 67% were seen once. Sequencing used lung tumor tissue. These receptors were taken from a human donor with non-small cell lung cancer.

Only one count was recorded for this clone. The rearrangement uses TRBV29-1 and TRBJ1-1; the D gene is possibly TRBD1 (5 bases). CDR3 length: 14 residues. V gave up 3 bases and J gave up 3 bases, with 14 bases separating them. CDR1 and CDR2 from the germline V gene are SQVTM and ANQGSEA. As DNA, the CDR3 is TGCAGCGTTGACTCGGCCAGGGAGGACACTGAAGCTTTCTTT. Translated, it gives CSVDSAREDTEAFF.

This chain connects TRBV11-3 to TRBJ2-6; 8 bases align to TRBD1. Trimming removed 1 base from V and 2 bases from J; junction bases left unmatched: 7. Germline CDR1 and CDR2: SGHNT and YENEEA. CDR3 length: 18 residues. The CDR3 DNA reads TGTGCCAGCAGCTTAGGGACAGGGAAGGGTACTGGGGCCAACGTCCTGACTTTC. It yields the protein CASSLGTGKGTGANVLTF.

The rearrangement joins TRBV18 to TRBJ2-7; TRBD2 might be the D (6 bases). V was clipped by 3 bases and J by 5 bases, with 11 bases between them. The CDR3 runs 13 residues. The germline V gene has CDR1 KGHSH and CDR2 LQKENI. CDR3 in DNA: TGTGCCAGCTCACCGACTAGTTCTCACGAGCAGTACTTC. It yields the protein CASSPTSSHEQYF. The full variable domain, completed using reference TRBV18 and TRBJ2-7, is NAGVMQNPRHLVRRRGQEARLRCSPMKGHSHVYWYRQLPEEGLKFMVYLQKENIIDESGMPKERFSAEFPKEGPSILRIQQVVRGDSAAYFCASSPTSSHEQYFGPGTRLTVT.

In DNA form, the CDR3 reads TGTGCCACCAGCAGAGATGGGTCTAGGACCTACGAGCAGTACTTC. Its translation is CATSRDGSRTYEQYF. The V call is TRBV15, the J call TRBJ2-7; no firm D call. This CDR3 comprises 15 residues. Germline V gene data show CDR1 as LNHNV and CDR2 as YYDKDF (reference sequence). Trimming removed 0 bases at V and 2 bases at J, with 11 bases between.

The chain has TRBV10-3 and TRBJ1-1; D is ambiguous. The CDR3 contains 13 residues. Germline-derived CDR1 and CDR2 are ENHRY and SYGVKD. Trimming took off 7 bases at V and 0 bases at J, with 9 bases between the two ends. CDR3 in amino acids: CAITGKVNTEAFF. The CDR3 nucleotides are TGTGCCATCACCGGTAAGGTGAACACTGAAGCTTTCTTT.

CDR3: CASSYGAGEQYF. For the CDR3, the DNA is TGTGCCAGCAGTTACGGTGCGGGAGAGCAGTACTTC. The rearrangement joins TRBV6-5 to TRBJ2-7, with D possibly matching TRBD2 (6 bases). Germline loops: CDR1 MNHEY, CDR2 SVGAGI. The V end was cut by 2 bases, the J end by 7 bases, with 9 bases between. This CDR3 has 12 amino acids.

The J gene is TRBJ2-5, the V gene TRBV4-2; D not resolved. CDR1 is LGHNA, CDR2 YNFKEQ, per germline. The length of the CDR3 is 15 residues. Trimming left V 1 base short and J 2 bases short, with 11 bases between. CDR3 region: CASSQGESEQETQYF. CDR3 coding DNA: TGTGCCAGCAGCCAAGGAGAGTCGGAACAAGAGACCCAGTACTTC.

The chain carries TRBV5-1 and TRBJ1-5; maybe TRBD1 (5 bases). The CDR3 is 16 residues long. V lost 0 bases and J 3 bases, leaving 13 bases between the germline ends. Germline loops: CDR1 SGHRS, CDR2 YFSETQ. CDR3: CASSLGDSTINQPQHF. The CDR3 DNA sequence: TGCGCCAGCAGCTTGGGAGACAGTACCATCAATCAGCCCCAGCATTTT.

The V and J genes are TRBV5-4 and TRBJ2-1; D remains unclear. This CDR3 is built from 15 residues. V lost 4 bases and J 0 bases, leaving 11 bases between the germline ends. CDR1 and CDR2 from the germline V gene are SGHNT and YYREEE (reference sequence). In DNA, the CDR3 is TGTGCCAGCAGCCCCCAGCCCGACTCCTACAATGAGCAGTTCTTC. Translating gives CASSPQPDSYNEQFF.

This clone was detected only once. CDR3 in DNA: TGTGCCAGCTCACCTAAGGACAGGGAGAACACTGAAGCTTTCTTT. Its translation: CASSPKDRENTEAFF. This rearrangement joins TRBV18 to TRBJ1-1, with 8 bases aligning to TRBD1. V shed 3 bases and J 1 base; nucleotides not matched to a gene: 4. The CDR3 is 15 residues long. Germline lookup yields CDR1 KGHSH and CDR2 LQKENI.

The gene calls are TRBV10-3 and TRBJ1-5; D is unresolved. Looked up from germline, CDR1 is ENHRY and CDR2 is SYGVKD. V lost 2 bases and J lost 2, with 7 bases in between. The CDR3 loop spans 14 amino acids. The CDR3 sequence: CAISEHLGNQPQHF. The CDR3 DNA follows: TGTGCCATCAGTGAGCACTTAGGCAATCAGCCCCAGCATTTT.

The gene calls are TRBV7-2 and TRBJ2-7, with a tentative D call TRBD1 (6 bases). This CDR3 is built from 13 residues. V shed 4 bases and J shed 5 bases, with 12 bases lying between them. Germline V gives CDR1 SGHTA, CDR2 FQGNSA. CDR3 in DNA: TGTGCCAGCAGCTGGCAGGGGATCGACGAGCAGTACTTC. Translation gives CASSWQGIDEQYF.

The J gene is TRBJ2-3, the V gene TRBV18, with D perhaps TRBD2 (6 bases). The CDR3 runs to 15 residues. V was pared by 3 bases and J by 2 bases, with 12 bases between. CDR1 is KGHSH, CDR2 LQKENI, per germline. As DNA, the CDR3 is TGTGCCAGCTCACCGGGACTCCCCGACACAGATACGCAGTATTTT. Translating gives CASSPGLPDTDTQYF.

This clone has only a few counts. DNA of the CDR3: TGTGCCACTCACTTGGCGGACACCATATATTTT. Its protein is CATHLADTIYF. The chain recombines TRBV19 with TRBJ1-3; no clear D gene. The V and J ends lost 10 bases and 8 bases respectively, with 12 bases between them. The CDR3 extends over 11 amino acids. Germline lookup yields CDR1 LNHDA and CDR2 SQIVND (reference sequence).

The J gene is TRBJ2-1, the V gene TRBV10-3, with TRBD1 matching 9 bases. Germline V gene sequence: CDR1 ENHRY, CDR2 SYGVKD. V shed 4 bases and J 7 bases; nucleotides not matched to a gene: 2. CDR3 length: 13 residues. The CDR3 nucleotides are TGTGCCATCAGTGGACAGGGGGGTAATGAGCAGTTCTTC. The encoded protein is CAISGQGGNEQFF.

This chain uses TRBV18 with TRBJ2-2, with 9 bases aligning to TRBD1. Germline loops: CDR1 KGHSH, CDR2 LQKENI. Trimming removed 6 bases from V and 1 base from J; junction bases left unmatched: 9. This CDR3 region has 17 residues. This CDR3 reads CASSSGAGQGNTGELFF. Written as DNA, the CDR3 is TGTGCCAGCTCCTCGGGAGCGGGACAGGGGAACACCGGGGAGCTGTTTTTT.

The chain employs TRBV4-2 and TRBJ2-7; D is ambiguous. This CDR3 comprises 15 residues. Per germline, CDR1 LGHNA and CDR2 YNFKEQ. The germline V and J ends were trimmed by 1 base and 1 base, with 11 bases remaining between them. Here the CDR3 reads CASSQVIDPSYEQYF. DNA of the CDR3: TGTGCCAGCAGCCAAGTTATAGACCCTTCCTACGAGCAGTACTTC.

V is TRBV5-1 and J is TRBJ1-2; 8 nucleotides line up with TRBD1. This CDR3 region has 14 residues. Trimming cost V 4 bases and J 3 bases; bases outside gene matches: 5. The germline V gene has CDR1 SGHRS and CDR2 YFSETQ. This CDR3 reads CASSRGQGYYGYTF. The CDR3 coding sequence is TGCGCCAGCAGCCGTGGACAGGGATACTATGGCTACACCTTC.

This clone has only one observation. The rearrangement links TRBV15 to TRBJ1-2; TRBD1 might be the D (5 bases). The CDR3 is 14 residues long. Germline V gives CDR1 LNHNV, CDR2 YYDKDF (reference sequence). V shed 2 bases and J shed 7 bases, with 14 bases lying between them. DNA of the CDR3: TGTGCCACCAGCAGACTCCCAGGGAGCGGTGGCTACACCTTC. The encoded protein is CATSRLPGSGGYTF.

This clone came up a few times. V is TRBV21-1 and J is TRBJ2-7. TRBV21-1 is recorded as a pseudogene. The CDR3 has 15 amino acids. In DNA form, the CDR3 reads TGTGCCAGCAGCAAAGCGGCACAGATGCTGGGGGAGCAGTACTTC. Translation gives CASSKAAQMLGEQYF.

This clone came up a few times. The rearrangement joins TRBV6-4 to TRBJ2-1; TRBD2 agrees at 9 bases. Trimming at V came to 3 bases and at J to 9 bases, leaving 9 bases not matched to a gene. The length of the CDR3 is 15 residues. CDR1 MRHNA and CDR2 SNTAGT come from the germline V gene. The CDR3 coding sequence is TGTGCCAGCAGTGAGCTAGCGGGGTCACACAGTGAGCAGTTCTTC. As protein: CASSELAGSHSEQFF.

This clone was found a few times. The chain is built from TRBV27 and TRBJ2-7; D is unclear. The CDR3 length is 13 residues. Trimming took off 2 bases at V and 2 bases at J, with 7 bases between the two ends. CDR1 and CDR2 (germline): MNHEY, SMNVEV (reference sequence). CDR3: CASSLGRTYEQYF. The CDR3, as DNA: TGTGCCAGCAGTTTAGGACGGACCTACGAGCAGTACTTC.

The CDR3 protein is CASTPIGGGPSTDTQYF. The CDR3 nucleotides are TGTGCCAGTACACCGATCGGGGGGGGCCCTAGCACAGATACGCAGTATTTT. The V and J genes are TRBV19 and TRBJ2-3; 8 bases are shared with TRBD2. The germline V gene encodes CDR1 LNHDA and CDR2 SQIVND (reference sequence). V lost 7 bases to trimming and J lost 0 bases; unmatched junction nucleotides: 12. CDR3 size: 17 residues.

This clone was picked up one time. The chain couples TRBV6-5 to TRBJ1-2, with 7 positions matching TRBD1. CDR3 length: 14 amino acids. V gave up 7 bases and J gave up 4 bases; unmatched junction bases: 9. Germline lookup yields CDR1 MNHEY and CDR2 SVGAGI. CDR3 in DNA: TGTGCCAGCAAGCCGGGACAGAGTTTCTATGGCTACACCTTC. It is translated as CASKPGQSFYGYTF.

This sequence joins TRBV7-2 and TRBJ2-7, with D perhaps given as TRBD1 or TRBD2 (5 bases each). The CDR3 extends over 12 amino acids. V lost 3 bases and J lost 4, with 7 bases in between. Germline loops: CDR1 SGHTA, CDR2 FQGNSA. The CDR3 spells CASSLRGYEQYF. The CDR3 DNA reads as TGTGCCAGCAGCTTGAGGGGTTACGAGCAGTACTTC.